These T cell receptor beta chains were read from a single sample in a study of blood T cell repertoires in COVID-19. TCRdb's table, derived via immunoSEQ multiplex PCR, lists solely in-frame clones and lacks some. This table holds approximately 330,000 clones, just under 90% found once. The sample was PBMCs or T cells enriched from blood (not recorded which). These receptors came from a woman under 40 who had recovered from COVID-19. Each CDR3 is given with its conserved first and last residue. The D gene is left open where the match is weak.

V	D	J	DNA	CDR3
TRBV5-1	-	TRBJ2-3	TGCGCCAGCAGCCCCCAACCAGGGGCGGTTGAAGATACGCAGTATTTT	CASSPQPGAVEDTQYF
TRBV15	TRBD2	TRBJ2-5	TGTGCCACCAGCCGCGGGACTAGCGGGAGGGGAATCGGAGAGACCCAGTACTTC	CATSRGTSGRGIGETQYF
TRBV19	-	TRBJ1-4	TGTGCCAGTAGTATTGGTCGACAGCCTAATGAAAAACTGTTTTTT	CASSIGRQPNEKLFF
TRBV20-1	-	TRBJ1-1	TGCAGTGACAGGAGGAACACTGAAGCTTTCTTT	CSDRRNTEAFF
TRBV7-2	-	TRBJ1-3	TGTGCCAGCAGCTTACAGGTTTCAGGAAACACCATATATTTT	CASSLQVSGNTIYF
TRBV29-1	-	TRBJ1-5	TGCAGCGGTGGACAGCCCAATCAGCCCCAGCATTTT	CSGGQPNQPQHF
TRBV10-3	TRBD2	TRBJ2-1	TGTGCCATCGGGGGGGACCAGCACTGGGGCAATGAGCAGTTCTTC	CAIGGDQHWGNEQFF
TRBV5-1	TRBD2	TRBJ2-3	TGCGCCAGCACCTGGGGGGAGGGCGGCACAGATACGCAGTATTTT	CASTWGEGGTDTQYF
TRBV7-9	-	TRBJ1-2	TGTGCCAGCAGCCTAGGGGCAGGGCGACCCTATGGCTACACCTTC	CASSLGAGRPYGYTF
TRBV5-1	TRBD1	TRBJ2-5	TGCGCCAGCAGCCGTGACAGGGACGAGACCCAGTACTTC	CASSRDRDETQYF
TRBV19	TRBD2	TRBJ2-1	TGTGCCAGTACCCGGACTAGCGGACGCAATGAGCAGTTCTTC	CASTRTSGRNEQFF
TRBV14	TRBD1	TRBJ1-2	TGTGCCAGCAGCCCGACAGGGGCCTATGGCTACACCTTC	CASSPTGAYGYTF
TRBV10-2	TRBD2	TRBJ2-1	TGCGCCAGCAGACCAGCGGGGTTGGGCAATGAGCAGTTCTTC	CASRPAGLGNEQFF
TRBV9	TRBD1	TRBJ2-7	TGTGCCAGCAGCGACGAGGACAGGGGGCGATTCGAGCAGTACTTC	CASSDEDRGRFEQYF
TRBV27	TRBD1	TRBJ2-1	TGTGCCAGCAGCACCGGGACAGGCGGTCGGGAGCAGTTCTTC	CASSTGTGGREQFF
TRBV10-3	-	TRBJ2-1	TGTGCCATCAGTGATCAAGTGAGGAGCGAGGGTAGCGGACGGACACCCTACAATGAGCAGTTCTTC	CAISDQVRSEGSGRTPYNEQFF
TRBV11-2	TRBD2	TRBJ2-7	TGTGCCAGCAGCCCCGGGACTAGCGATATAACAGCCTACGAGCAGTACTTC	CASSPGTSDITAYEQYF
TRBV7-9	-	TRBJ2-1	TGTGCCAGCAGCCTCTCCGCGGGACATGAGCAGTTCTTC	CASSLSAGHEQFF
TRBV10-3	-	TRBJ2-3	TGTGCCATCAGTGGGAAGGGGCCACCTAGCACAGATACGCAGTATTTT	CAISGKGPPSTDTQYF
TRBV18	TRBD2	TRBJ2-1	TGTGCCAGCTCACCTTGGGCGGGAGGGACTAATGAGCAGTTCTTC	CASSPWAGGTNEQFF
TRBV5-1	-	TRBJ2-7	TGCGCCAGCAGCTTGGGGCTAGTCGACTACGAGCAGTACTTC	CASSLGLVDYEQYF
TRBV12-3/TRBV12-4	-	TRBJ1-5	TGTGCCAGCAGTTTAAGAAGGAGGCCCCAGCATTTT	CASSLRRRPQHF
TRBV19	-	TRBJ1-2	TGTGCCAGTATCGGGTACGATGGCTACACCTTC	CASIGYDGYTF
TRBV7-9	-	TRBJ2-7	TGTGCCAGCAGCCCCGTCGGCGGGACCACCTACGAGCAGTACTTC	CASSPVGGTTYEQYF